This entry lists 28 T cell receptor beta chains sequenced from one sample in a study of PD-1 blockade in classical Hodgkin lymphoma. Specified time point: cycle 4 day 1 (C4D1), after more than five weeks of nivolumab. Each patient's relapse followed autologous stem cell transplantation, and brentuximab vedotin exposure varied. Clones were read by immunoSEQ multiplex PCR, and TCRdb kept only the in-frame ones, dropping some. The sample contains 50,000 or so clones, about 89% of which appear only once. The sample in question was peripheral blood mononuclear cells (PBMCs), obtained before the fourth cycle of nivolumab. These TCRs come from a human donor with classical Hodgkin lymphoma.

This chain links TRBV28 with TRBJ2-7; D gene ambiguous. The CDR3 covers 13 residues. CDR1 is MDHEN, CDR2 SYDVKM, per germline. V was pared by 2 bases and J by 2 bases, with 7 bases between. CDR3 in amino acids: CASSLTGAYEQYF. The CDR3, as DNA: TGTGCCAGCAGTTTAACCGGAGCCTACGAGCAGTACTTC.

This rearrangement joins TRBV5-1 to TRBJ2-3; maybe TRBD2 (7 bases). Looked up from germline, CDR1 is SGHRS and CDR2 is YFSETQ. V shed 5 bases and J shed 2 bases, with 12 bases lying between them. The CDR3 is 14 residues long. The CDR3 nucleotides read TGCGCCAGCAGGACCGGGGGGCCCACAGATACGCAGTATTTT. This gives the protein CASRTGGPTDTQYF.

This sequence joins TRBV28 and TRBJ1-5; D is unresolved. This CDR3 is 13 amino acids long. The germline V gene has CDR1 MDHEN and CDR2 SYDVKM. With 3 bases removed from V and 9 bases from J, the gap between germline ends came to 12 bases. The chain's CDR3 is CASSFKTTGPQHF. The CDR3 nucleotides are TGTGCCAGCAGTTTCAAGACCACGGGGCCCCAGCATTTT.

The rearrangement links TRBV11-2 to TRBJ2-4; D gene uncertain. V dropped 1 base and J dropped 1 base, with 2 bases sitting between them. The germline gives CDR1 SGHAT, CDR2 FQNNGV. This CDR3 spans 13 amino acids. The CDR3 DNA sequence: TGTGCCAGCAGCTTAGCGGCCAAAAACATTCAGTACTTC. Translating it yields CASSLAAKNIQYF.

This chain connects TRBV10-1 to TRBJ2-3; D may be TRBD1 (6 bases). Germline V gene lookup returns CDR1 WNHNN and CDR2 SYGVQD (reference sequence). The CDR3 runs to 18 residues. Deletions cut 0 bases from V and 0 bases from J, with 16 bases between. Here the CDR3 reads CASSESMGASASTDTQYF. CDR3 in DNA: TGCGCCAGCAGTGAGTCAATGGGGGCTTCGGCTAGCACAGATACGCAGTATTTT.

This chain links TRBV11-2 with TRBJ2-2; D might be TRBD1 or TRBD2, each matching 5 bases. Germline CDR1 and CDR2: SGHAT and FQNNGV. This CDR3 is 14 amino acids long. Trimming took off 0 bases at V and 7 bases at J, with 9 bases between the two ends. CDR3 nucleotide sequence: TGTGCCAGCAGCTTAGAGGGGGTCATCGGGGAGCTGTTTTTT. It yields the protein CASSLEGVIGELFF.

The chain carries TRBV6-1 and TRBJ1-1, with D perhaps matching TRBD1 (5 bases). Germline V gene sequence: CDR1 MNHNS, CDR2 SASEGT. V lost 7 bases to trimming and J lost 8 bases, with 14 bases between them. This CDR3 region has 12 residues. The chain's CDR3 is CASIRTPAEAFF. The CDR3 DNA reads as TGTGCCAGCATCCGGACACCAGCCGAAGCTTTCTTT.

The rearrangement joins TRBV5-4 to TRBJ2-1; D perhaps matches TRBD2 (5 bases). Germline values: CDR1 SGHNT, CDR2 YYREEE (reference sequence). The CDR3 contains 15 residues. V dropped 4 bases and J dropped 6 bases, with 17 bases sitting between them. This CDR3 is CASSLPGILVNEQFF. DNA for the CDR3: TGTGCCAGCAGCCTCCCCGGGATTTTAGTCAATGAGCAGTTCTTC.

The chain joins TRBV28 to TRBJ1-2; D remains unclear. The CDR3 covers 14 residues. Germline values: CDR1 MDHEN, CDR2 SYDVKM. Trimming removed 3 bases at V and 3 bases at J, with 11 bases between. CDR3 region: CASSFQAGDYGYTF. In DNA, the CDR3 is TGTGCCAGCAGTTTTCAGGCGGGAGACTATGGCTACACCTTC.

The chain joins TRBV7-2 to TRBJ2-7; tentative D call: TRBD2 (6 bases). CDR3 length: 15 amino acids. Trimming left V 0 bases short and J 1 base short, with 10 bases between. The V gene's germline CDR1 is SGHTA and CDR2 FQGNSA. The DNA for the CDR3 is TGTGCCAGCAGCTTAGCCGGGAGAAGGTCCTACGAGCAGTACTTC. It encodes CASSLAGRRSYEQYF.

The CDR3 loop reads CASSPKGQGPATNEKLFF. CDR3 in DNA: TGTGCCAGCAGCCCCAAGGGACAGGGGCCCGCAACTAATGAAAAACTGTTTTTT. The chain joins TRBV11-2 to TRBJ1-4; 10 bases map to TRBD1. The germline CDR1 and CDR2 sequences are SGHAT and FQNNGV. The CDR3 consists of 18 residues. Trimming cost V 5 bases and J 0 bases; bases outside gene matches: 9. The whole variable domain, remainder taken from reference TRBV11-2 and TRBJ1-4, is EAGVAQSPRYKIIEKRQSVAFWCNPISGHATLYWYQQILGQGPKLLIQFQNNGVVDDSQLPKDRFSAERLKGVDSTLKIQPAKLEDSAVYLCASSPKGQGPATNEKLFFGSGTQLSVL.

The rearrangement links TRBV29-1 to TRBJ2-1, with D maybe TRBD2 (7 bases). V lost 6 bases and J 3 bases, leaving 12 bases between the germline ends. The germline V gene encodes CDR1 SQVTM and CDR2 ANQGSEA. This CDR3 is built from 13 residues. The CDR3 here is CSVEGDYYNEQFF. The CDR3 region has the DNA TGCAGCGTCGAGGGGGACTACTACAATGAGCAGTTCTTC.

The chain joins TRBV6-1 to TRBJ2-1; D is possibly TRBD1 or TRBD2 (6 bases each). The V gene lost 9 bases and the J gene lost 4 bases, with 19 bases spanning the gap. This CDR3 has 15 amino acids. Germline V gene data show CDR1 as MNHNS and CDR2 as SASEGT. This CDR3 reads CASEEGGRGYNEQFF. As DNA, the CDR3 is TGTGCCAGTGAGGAGGGGGGACGGGGTTACAATGAGCAGTTCTTC.

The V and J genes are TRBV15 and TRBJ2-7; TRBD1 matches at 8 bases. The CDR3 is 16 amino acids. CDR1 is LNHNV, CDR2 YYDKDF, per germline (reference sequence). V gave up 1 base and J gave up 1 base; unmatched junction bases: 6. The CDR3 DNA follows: TGTGCCACCAGCAGAGGACGGGACAGGTATTCCTACGAGCAGTACTTC. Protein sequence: CATSRGRDRYSYEQYF.

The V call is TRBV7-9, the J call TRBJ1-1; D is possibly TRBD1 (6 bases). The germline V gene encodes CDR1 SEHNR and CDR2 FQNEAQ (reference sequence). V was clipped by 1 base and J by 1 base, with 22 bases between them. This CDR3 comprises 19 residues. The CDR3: CASSLGIVVQGSGNTEAFF. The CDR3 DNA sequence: TGTGCCAGCAGCTTAGGTATCGTGGTACAGGGCTCCGGGAACACTGAAGCTTTCTTT.

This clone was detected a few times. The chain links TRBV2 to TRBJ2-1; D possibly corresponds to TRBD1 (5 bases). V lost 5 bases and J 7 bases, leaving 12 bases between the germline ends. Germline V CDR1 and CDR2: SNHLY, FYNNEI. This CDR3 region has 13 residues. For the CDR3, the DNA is TGTGCCAGCAGTTGGGGTAGGGGTAATGAGCAGTTCTTC. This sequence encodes CASSWGRGNEQFF.

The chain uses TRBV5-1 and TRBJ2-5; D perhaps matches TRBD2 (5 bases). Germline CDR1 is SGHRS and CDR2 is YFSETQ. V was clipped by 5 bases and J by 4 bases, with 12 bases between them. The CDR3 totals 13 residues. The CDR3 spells CASRSLGGETQYF. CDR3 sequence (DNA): TGCGCCAGCAGATCCCTAGGAGGAGAGACCCAGTACTTC.

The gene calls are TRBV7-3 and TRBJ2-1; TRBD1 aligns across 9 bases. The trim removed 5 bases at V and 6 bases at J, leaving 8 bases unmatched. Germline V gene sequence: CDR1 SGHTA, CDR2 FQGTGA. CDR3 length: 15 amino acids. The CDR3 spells CASSPGGQGTNEQFF. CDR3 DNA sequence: TGTGCCAGCAGCCCGGGGGGACAGGGTACCAATGAGCAGTTCTTC.

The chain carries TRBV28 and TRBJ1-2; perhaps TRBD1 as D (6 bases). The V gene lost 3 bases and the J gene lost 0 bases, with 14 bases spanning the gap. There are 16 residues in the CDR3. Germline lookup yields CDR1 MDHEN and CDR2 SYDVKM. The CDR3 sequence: CASSLGAQGPNYGYTF. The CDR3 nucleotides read TGTGCCAGCAGTTTGGGGGCTCAGGGCCCTAACTATGGCTACACCTTC.

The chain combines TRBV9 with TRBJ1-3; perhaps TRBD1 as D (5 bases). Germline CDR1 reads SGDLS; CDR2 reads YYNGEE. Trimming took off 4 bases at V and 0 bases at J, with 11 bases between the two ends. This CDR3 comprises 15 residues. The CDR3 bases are TGTGCCAGCAGCCAACACGGGGGCTCTGGAAACACCATATATTTT. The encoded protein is CASSQHGGSGNTIYF.

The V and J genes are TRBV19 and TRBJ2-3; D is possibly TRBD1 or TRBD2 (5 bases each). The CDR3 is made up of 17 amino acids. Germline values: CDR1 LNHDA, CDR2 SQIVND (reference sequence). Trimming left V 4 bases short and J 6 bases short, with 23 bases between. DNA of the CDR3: TGTGCCAGTAGTAGCTCCGGGACCTCCCCGTTATCGGATACGCAGTATTTT. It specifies CASSSSGTSPLSDTQYF.

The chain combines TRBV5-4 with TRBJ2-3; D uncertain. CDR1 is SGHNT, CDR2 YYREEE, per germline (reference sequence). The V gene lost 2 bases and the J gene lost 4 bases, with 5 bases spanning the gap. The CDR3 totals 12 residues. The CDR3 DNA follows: TGTGCCAGCAGCTTAGGTGCAGATACGCAGTATTTT. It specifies CASSLGADTQYF. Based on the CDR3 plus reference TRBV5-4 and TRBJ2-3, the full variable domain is ETGVTQSPTHLIKTRGQQVTLRCSSQSGHNTVSWYQQALGQGPQFIFQYYREEENGRGNFPPRFSGLQFPNYSSELNVNALELDDSALYLCASSLGADTQYFGPGTRLTVL.

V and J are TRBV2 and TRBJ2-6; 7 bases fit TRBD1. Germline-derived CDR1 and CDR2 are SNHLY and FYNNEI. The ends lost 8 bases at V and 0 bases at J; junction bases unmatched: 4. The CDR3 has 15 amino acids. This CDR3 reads CASRQGFSGANVLTF. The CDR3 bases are TGTGCCAGCCGACAGGGCTTCTCTGGGGCCAACGTCCTGACTTTC.

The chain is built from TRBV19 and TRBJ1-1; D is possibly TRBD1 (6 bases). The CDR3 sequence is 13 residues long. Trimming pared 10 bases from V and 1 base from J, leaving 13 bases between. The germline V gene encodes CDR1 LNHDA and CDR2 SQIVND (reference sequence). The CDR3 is CATQTQGNTEAFF. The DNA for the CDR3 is TGTGCCACCCAAACACAGGGGAACACTGAAGCTTTCTTT.

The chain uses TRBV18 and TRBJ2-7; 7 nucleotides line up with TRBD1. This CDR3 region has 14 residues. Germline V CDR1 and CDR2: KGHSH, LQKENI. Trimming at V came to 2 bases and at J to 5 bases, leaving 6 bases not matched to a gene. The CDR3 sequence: CASSPSRGSHEQYF. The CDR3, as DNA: TGTGCCAGCTCACCAAGCAGGGGGTCCCACGAGCAGTACTTC.

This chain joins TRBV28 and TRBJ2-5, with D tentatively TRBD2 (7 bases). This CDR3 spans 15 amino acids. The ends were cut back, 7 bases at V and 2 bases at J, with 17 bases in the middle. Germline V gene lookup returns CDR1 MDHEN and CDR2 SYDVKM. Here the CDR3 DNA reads TGTGCCAGCACCGGTGGGGGGGCAGGGCAAGAGACCCAGTACTTC. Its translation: CASTGGGAGQETQYF.

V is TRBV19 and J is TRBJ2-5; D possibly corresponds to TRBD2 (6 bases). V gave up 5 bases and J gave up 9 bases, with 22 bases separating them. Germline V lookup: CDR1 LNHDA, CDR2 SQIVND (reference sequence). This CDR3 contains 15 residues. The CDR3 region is CASSQAGTAREPQYF. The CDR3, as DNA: TGTGCCAGTAGTCAAGCCGGGACCGCCCGGGAGCCCCAGTACTTC.

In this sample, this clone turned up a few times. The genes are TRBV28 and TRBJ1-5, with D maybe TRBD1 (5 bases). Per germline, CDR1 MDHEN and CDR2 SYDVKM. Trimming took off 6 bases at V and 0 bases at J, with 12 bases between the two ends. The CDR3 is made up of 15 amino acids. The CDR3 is CASSPQGRSNQPQHF. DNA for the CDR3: TGTGCCAGCAGCCCCCAGGGACGTAGCAATCAGCCCCAGCATTTT.